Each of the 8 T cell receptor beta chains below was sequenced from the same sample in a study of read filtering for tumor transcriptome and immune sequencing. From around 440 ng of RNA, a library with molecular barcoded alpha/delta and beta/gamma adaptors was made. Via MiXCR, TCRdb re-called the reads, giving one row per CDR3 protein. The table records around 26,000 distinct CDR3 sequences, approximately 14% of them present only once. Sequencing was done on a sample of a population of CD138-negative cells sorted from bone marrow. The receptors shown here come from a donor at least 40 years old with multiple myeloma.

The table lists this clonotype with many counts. The CDR3 loop is CASSAREVGFAGYTF. Written as DNA, the CDR3 is TGTGCCAGCAGCGCCCGAGAGGTCGGTTTCGCTGGCTACACCTTC. This chain uses TRBV7-9 with TRBJ1-2; the D is unclear. CDR3 length: 15 residues. Trimming removed 5 bases at V and 7 bases at J, with 20 bases between. The germline gives CDR1 SEHNR, CDR2 FQNEAQ (reference sequence).

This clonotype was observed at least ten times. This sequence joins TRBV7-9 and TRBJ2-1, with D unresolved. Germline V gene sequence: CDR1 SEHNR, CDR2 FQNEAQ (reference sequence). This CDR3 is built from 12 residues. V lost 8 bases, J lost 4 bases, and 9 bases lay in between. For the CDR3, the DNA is TGTGCCAGCGTGGGCAGTTACAATGAGCAGTTCTTC. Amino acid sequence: CASVGSYNEQFF.

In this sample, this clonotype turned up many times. CDR3 DNA: TGCGCCAGCAGCTTAAGTGAGGTTTCCTACGAGCAGTACTTC. Protein: CASSLSEVSYEQYF. The chain uses TRBV5-1 and TRBJ2-7; no clear D. The germline V and J ends were trimmed by 2 bases and 1 base, with 10 bases remaining between them. CDR3 length: 14 residues. Germline lookup yields CDR1 SGHRS and CDR2 YFSETQ.

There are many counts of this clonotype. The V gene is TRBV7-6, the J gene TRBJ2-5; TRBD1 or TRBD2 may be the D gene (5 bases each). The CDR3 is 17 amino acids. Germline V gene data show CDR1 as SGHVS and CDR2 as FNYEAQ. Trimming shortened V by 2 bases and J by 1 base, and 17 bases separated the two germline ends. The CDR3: CASSLISPGPLQETQYF. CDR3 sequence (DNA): TGTGCCAGCAGCTTAATATCTCCGGGACCGCTCCAAGAGACCCAGTACTTC.

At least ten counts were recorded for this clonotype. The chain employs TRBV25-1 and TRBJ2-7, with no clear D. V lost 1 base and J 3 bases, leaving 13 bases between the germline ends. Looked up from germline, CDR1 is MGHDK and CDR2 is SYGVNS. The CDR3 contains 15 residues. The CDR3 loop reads CASSELWAGRYEQYF. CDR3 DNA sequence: TGTGCCAGCAGTGAATTGTGGGCCGGGCGCTACGAGCAGTACTTC.

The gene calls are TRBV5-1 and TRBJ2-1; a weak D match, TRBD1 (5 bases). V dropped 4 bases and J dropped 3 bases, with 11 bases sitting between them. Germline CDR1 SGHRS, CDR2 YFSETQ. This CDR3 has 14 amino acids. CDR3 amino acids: CASSQDTGYNEQFF. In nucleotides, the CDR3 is TGCGCCAGCAGCCAAGATACAGGCTACAATGAGCAGTTCTTC.

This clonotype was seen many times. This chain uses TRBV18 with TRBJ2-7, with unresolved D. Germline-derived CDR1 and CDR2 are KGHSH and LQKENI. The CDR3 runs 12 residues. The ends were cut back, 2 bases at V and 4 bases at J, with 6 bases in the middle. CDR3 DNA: TGTGCCAGCTCACCAGGAAGGTACGAGCAGTACTTC. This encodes CASSPGRYEQYF. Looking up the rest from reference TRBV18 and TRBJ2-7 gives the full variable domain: NAGVMQNPRHLVRRRGQEARLRCSPMKGHSHVYWYRQLPEEGLKFMVYLQKENIIDESGMPKERFSAEFPKEGPSILRIQQVVRGDSAAYFCASSPGRYEQYFGPGTRLTVT.

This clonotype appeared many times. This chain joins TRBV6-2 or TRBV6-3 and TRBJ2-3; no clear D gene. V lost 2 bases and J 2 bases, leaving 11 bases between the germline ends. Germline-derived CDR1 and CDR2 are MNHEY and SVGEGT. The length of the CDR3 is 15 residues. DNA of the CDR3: TGTGCCAGCAGTTACAAACTATCTTTCACAGATACGCAGTATTTT. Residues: CASSYKLSFTDTQYF.